These T cell receptor beta chains were read from a single sample in a study of blood T cell repertoires in COVID-19. Produced via immunoSEQ multiplex PCR; TCRdb's table is partial and in-frame only. This sample yields roughly 100,000 clones, of which 87% are seen a single time; 5.2% belongs to the top ten. Source material: peripheral blood. These receptor sequences come from a woman in her fifties or sixties with COVID-19, enrolled during active disease. Both conserved end residues are part of each CDR3. The order of the fields is V gene, clone size, D gene, J gene, CDR3 protein, CDR3 DNA. The D gene is left open where the match is weak. Rows may omit the clone size; those that give it use once, few, many or a size class.

TRBV6-7	NA	NA	TRBJ2-2	CASSSRTSGNRGGGELFF	TGTGCCAGCAGTTCCCGAACTAGTGGGAACAGGGGAGGCGGGGAGCTGTTTTTT
TRBV19	NA	TRBD1	TRBJ1-5	CASSINPSGGNNQPQHF	TGTGCCAGTAGTATAAACCCCTCAGGGGGCAACAATCAGCCCCAGCATTTT
TRBV2	NA	NA	TRBJ1-1	CASSGGTSGSQVAFF	TGTGCCAGCAGTGGAGGGACATCCGGTTCTCAGGTAGCTTTCTTT
TRBV5-6	NA	NA	TRBJ2-3	CASSLVGGATDTQYF	TGTGCCAGCAGCTTGGTGGGGGGGGCCACAGATACGCAGTATTTT
TRBV6-5	NA	TRBD1	TRBJ1-2	CASSYLQGLYGYTF	TGTGCCAGCAGTTACTTACAGGGGTTGTATGGCTACACCTTC
TRBV12-3/TRBV12-4	once	NA	TRBJ2-2	CASSPRNTGELFF	TGTGCCAGCAGTCCCAGGAACACCGGGGAGCTGTTTTTT
TRBV27	once	TRBD1	TRBJ2-3	CASSLAQGVTDTQYF	TGTGCCAGCAGTTTAGCGCAGGGGGTTACAGATACGCAGTATTTT
TRBV4-1	once	TRBD2	TRBJ2-5	CASSHHSGGDQETQYF	TGCGCCAGCAGCCACCATAGCGGGGGGGACCAAGAGACCCAGTACTTC
TRBV2	NA	TRBD1	TRBJ1-4	CASTRQGLVEKLFF	TGTGCCAGCACCCGACAGGGACTCGTTGAAAAACTGTTTTTT
TRBV4-3	NA	NA	TRBJ1-4	CASSQEDWTAREKLFF	TGCGCCAGCAGCCAAGAGGATTGGACAGCCAGGGAAAAACTGTTTTTT
TRBV9	NA	NA	TRBJ1-6	CASSVDEGANSPLHF	TGTGCCAGCAGCGTAGACGAAGGGGCGAATTCACCCCTCCACTTT
TRBV3-1/TRBV3-2	NA	TRBD2	TRBJ2-7	CASSQEVGGYEQYF	TGTGCCAGCAGCCAAGAAGTCGGGGGGTACGAGCAGTACTTC
TRBV11-3	NA	TRBD2	TRBJ2-7	CASSLGGLPSSYEQYF	TGTGCCAGCAGCTTAGGGGGACTACCGAGCTCCTACGAGCAGTACTTC
TRBV7-6	NA	NA	TRBJ2-5	CASSPLGQETQYF	TGTGCCAGCAGCCCCCTAGGCCAAGAGACCCAGTACTTC
TRBV4-2	NA	TRBD2	TRBJ2-7	CASSQDLGGGGYF	TGTGCCAGCAGCCAAGATCTTGGCGGGGGAGGGTACTTC
TRBV6-6	NA	NA	TRBJ1-4	CASSQDTRNEKLFF	TGTGCCAGCAGTCAGGACACTCGTAATGAAAAACTGTTTTTT
TRBV19	NA	NA	TRBJ1-1	CASSIGTEAFF	TGTGCCAGTAGTATCGGGACTGAAGCTTTCTTT
TRBV10-3	NA	TRBD2	TRBJ2-3	CAISGLAGRTSTDTQYF	TGTGCCATCAGTGGACTAGCGGGGCGAACTAGCACAGATACGCAGTATTTT
TRBV5-6	NA	TRBD2	TRBJ2-5	CASSFGGGHQETQYF	TGTGCCAGCAGCTTTGGGGGAGGGCACCAAGAGACCCAGTACTTC
TRBV7-2	NA	TRBD2	TRBJ2-5	CASSRGLAEETQYF	TGTGCCAGCAGCCGCGGACTAGCGGAAGAGACCCAGTACTTC
TRBV12-5	NA	TRBD1	TRBJ2-3	CASGLEYSGTGTDTQYF	TGTGCTAGTGGTTTGGAATACTCCGGGACAGGCACAGATACGCAGTATTTT
TRBV3-1/TRBV3-2	NA	NA	TRBJ1-3	CASSQAKARLPPAGGNTIYF	TGTGCCAGCAGCCAAGCGAAGGCCCGACTCCCCCCCGCGGGAGGAAACACCATATATTTT
TRBV12-5	once	NA	TRBJ1-3	CASGPARTDSGNTIYF	TGTGCTAGTGGTCCCGCCAGGACTGACTCTGGAAACACCATATATTTT
TRBV6-1	few	NA	TRBJ1-1	CASSESVRSPPFF	TGTGCCAGCAGTGAATCCGTGCGTAGCCCACCTTTCTTT
TRBV6-1	NA	NA	TRBJ1-5	CASSEGGGPQHF	TGTGCCAGCAGTGAAGGTGGAGGCCCCCAGCATTTT
TRBV9	NA	TRBD1	TRBJ1-2	CASSVDTGGIYGYTF	TGTGCCAGCAGCGTAGATACAGGGGGCATCTATGGCTACACCTTC
TRBV24-1	NA	NA	TRBJ2-1	CATSDVGVSYNEQFF	TGTGCCACCAGTGATGTAGGGGTCTCCTACAATGAGCAGTTCTTC
TRBV28	NA	NA	TRBJ1-5	CASLGQGDQPQHF	TGTGCCAGCCTCGGGCAGGGTGATCAGCCCCAGCATTTT
TRBV10-3	NA	NA	TRBJ2-7	CAISVAGTYEQYF	TGTGCCATCAGTGTGGCAGGGACCTACGAGCAGTACTTC